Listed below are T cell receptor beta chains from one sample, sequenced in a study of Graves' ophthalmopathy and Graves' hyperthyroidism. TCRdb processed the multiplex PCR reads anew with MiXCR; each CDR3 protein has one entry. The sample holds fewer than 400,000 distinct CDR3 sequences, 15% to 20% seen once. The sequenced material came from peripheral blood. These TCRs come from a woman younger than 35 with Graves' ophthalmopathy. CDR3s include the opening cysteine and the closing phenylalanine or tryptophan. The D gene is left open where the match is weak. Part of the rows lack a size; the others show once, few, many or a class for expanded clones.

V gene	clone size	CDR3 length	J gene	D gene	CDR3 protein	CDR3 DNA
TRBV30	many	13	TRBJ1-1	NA	CAWIRQQNTEAFF	TGTGCCTGGATACGTCAACAGAACACTGAAGCTTTCTTT
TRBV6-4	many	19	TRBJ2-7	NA	CASRTVFGPLSSGPYEQYF	TGTGCCAGCAGGACTGTCTTCGGCCCTCTCTCAAGCGGGCCTTACGAGCAGTACTTC
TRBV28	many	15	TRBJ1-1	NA	CASSFAPLFGTEAFF	TGTGCCAGCAGTTTTGCGCCCCTTTTTGGGACTGAAGCTTTCTTT
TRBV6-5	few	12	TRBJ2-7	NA	CASSYTSIEQYF	TGTGCCAGCAGTTACACATCGATCGAGCAGTACTTC
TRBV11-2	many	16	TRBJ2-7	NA	CASSLVSDGTSYEQYF	TGTGCCAGCAGCTTAGTTTCCGACGGCACCTCCTACGAGCAGTACTTC
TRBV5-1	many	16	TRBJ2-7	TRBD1	CASSLSGQGASYEQYF	TGCGCCAGCAGCTTGAGTGGACAGGGGGCCTCCTACGAGCAGTACTTC
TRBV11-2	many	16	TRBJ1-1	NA	CASSLGDRSENTEAFF	TGTGCCAGCAGCTTAGGCGACAGGTCTGAAAACACTGAAGCTTTCTTT
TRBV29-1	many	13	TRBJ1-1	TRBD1	CSAQTGGVTEAFF	TGCAGCGCCCAAACAGGGGGGGTCACTGAAGCTTTCTTT
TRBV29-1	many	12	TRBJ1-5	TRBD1	CSVGQGHQPQHF	TGCAGCGTTGGACAGGGTCATCAGCCCCAGCATTTT
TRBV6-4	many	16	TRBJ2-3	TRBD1	CASSDRTGLSTDTQYF	TGTGCCAGCAGTGATCGGACAGGTCTGAGCACAGATACGCAGTATTTT
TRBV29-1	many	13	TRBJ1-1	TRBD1	CSVSDREYTEAFF	TGCAGCGTCTCGGACAGGGAGTACACTGAAGCTTTCTTT
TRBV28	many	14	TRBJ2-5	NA	CASSLSGEGETQYF	TGTGCCAGCAGCCTTAGCGGTGAGGGGGAGACCCAGTACTTC
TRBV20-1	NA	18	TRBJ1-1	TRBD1	CSATRQGATGYRSTEAFF	TGCAGTGCTACAAGACAGGGGGCAACGGGGTATAGATCCACTGAAGCTTTCTTT
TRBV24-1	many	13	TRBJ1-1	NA	CATSDSVNTEAFF	TGTGCCACCAGTGATTCAGTGAACACTGAAGCTTTCTTT
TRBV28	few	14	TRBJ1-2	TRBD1	CASSTGTVHYGYTF	TGTGCCAGCAGTACCGGGACAGTTCACTATGGCTACACCTTC
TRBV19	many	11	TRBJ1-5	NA	CASSNVQPQHF	TGTGCCAGTAGTAATGTGCAGCCCCAGCATTTT
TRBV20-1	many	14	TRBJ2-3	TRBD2	CSARTWAGEDTQYF	TGCAGTGCTCGAACCTGGGCGGGAGAAGATACGCAGTATTTT
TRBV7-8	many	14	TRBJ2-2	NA	CASSSALNTGELFF	TGTGCCAGCAGCTCGGCTCTCAACACCGGGGAGCTGTTTTTT